This TCR beta chain stems from a study of cytomegalovirus exposure and HLA in healthy donors. Study as a whole: A data release that came early held roughly 85 million unique TCRs from HLA-typed donors.

For this clone: Its cognate antigen is unknown.

Researchers ran the PCR with 60 Vbeta and 13 Jbeta primers. TCRdb's copy holds only in-frame clones and misses some; the assay was immunoSEQ multiplex PCR. The sample lists 100,000 to 150,000 clones, about 10% occurring once. The germline V gene encodes CDR1 SGHRS and CDR2 YFSETQ. This CDR3 contains 15 residues. The germline V and J ends were trimmed by 0 bases and 4 bases, with 11 bases remaining between them. Study-wide results and limits: An Asian-associated ancestry cluster reportedly showed fewer N-insertions than the roughly 700-donor mean in a later analysis. Highest at DRB1 and lowest at HLA-C, TCR association rates differed among HLA loci in a later analysis. Later analysis suggested most CMV-associated TCR beta chains were HLA-restricted.

The sample comprised PBMCs. The gene calls are TRBV5-1 and TRBJ1-5; D unresolved. This TCR was sampled from a woman between 18 and 30 years old in good health and CMV-seropositive. CDR3 protein: CASSLGAENNQPQHF. As DNA, the CDR3 is TGCGCCAGCAGCTTGGGAGCGGAAAATAATCAGCCCCAGCATTTT.